A single sample gave rise to the 9 T cell receptor beta chains below, sequenced in a study of blood T cell repertoires in COVID-19. Here immunoSEQ multiplex PCR was the method, and the copy in TCRdb shows in-frame clones only, minus some. This repertoire shows more than 200,000 clones, roughly 80% found once; its top ten account for roughly 10%. Sequencing was done on a sample of peripheral blood. The receptors stem from a woman of 80 years or more with COVID-19, enrolled during active disease.

The rearrangement links TRBV9 to TRBJ2-1; possible D gene TRBD2, 7 bases. This CDR3 is built from 16 residues. The V and J ends lost 0 bases and 4 bases respectively, with 14 bases between them. CDR1 is SGDLS and CDR2 is YYNGEE in the germline V gene. This chain's CDR3 is CASSVEVGGRYNEQFF. The CDR3 bases are TGTGCCAGCAGCGTAGAGGTCGGGGGGCGATACAATGAGCAGTTCTTC.

CDR3: CASRKTFIQETQYF. CDR3 nucleotides: TGTGCCAGCAGGAAGACTTTTATTCAAGAGACCCAGTACTTC. The rearrangement links TRBV6-6 to TRBJ2-5; D remains ambiguous. V was trimmed by 6 bases and J by 2 bases, leaving 13 bases between them. The V gene's germline CDR1 is MNHNY and CDR2 SVGAGI (reference sequence). This CDR3 is 14 amino acids long.

The chain employs TRBV10-1 and TRBJ2-3; TRBD2 matches at 7 bases. The germline gives CDR1 WNHNN, CDR2 SYGVQD (reference sequence). V lost 4 bases to trimming and J lost 4 bases; unmatched junction nucleotides: 8. The CDR3 consists of 15 residues. The CDR3 sequence is CASSGETSSPDTQYF. The CDR3, as DNA: TGCGCCAGCAGTGGGGAGACTAGCTCGCCAGATACGCAGTATTTT.

The rearrangement uses TRBV5-1 and TRBJ1-2; D unclear. CDR1 and CDR2 (germline): SGHRS, YFSETQ. The CDR3 runs 14 residues. The germline V and J ends were trimmed by 4 bases and 4 bases, with 14 bases remaining between them. CDR3 DNA sequence: TGCGCCAGCAGCCAAACCGACGGAGTCTATGGCTACACCTTC. The encoded protein is CASSQTDGVYGYTF.

The rearrangement uses TRBV7-9 and TRBJ1-2; D possibly corresponds to TRBD1 (6 bases). Trimming removed 4 bases from V and 8 bases from J, with 20 bases in between. Per germline, CDR1 SEHNR and CDR2 FQNEAQ (reference sequence). This CDR3 has 15 amino acids. CDR3 protein: CASSSPDRTPWGYTF. DNA of the CDR3: TGTGCCAGCAGCTCCCCCGACAGGACCCCCTGGGGCTACACCTTC.

The V call is TRBV6-4, the J call TRBJ1-2, with 8 bases matching TRBD1. Germline V gene lookup returns CDR1 MRHNA and CDR2 SNTAGT. With 0 bases clipped from V and 7 bases from J, the junction kept 7 bases outside the gene matches. This CDR3 contains 15 residues. DNA for the CDR3: TGTGCCAGCAGTGACTCTCAGGGGGCAGTGGGTGGCTACACCTTC. This sequence encodes CASSDSQGAVGGYTF.

The chain combines TRBV5-1 with TRBJ1-1, with 8 positions matching TRBD1. The CDR3 contains 15 residues. Germline loops: CDR1 SGHRS, CDR2 YFSETQ. V trimming: 4 bases; J trimming: 1 base; junction bases outside the gene matches: 6. The CDR3 loop reads CASSPWGQENTEAFF. CDR3 DNA: TGCGCCAGCAGCCCATGGGGACAGGAGAACACTGAAGCTTTCTTT.

The chain joins TRBV10-3 to TRBJ2-2; 8 nucleotides agree with TRBD1. V was clipped by 10 bases and J by 1 base; unmatched bases: 5. The germline gives CDR1 ENHRY, CDR2 SYGVKD. The CDR3 sequence is 14 residues long. CDR3 bases: TGTGCCACCTCGGACAGGGTGAACACCGGGGAGCTGTTTTTT. Its protein product is CATSDRVNTGELFF.

The gene calls are TRBV18 and TRBJ1-2; D is possibly TRBD1 (5 bases). CDR3 length equals 14 residues. Germline CDR1 KGHSH, CDR2 LQKENI. The germline V and J ends were trimmed by 3 bases and 4 bases, with 12 bases remaining between them. CDR3 sequence: CASSPDLGGYGYTF. The CDR3 coding sequence is TGTGCCAGCTCACCTGACCTCGGGGGCTATGGCTACACCTTC.